One and the same sample provided the 20 T cell receptor beta chains below, sequenced in a study of blood T cell repertoires in COVID-19. The protocol was immunoSEQ multiplex PCR, while the TCRdb copy is restricted to in-frame clones and leaves out a portion. The sample includes 200,000 to 250,000 clones, 82% of them seen just once. The sequencing input was PBMCs or T cells enriched from blood (not recorded which). The receptor set was obtained from a woman aged 55-75 years who had recovered from COVID-19.

The J gene is TRBJ1-2, the V gene TRBV4-1; D not resolved. The germline gives CDR1 MGHRA, CDR2 YSYEKL. Trimming removed 3 bases from V and 2 bases from J, with 16 bases in between. This CDR3 has 16 residues. The CDR3 region is CASSQSQPALNYGYTF. The DNA of the CDR3 is TGCGCCAGCAGCCAGTCTCAACCCGCACTCAACTATGGCTACACCTTC.

The V gene is TRBV7-9, the J gene TRBJ1-4; D is ambiguous. CDR3 size: 14 residues. Germline V gene data show CDR1 as SEHNR and CDR2 as FQNEAQ (reference sequence). Trimming removed 6 bases from V and 0 bases from J, with 8 bases in between. CDR3 sequence (DNA): TGTGCCAGCAGTCTGGCATCAACTAATGAAAAACTGTTTTTT. Encoded protein: CASSLASTNEKLFF. The full variable domain, completed using reference TRBV7-9 and TRBJ1-4, is DTGVSQNPRHKITKRGQNVTFRCDPISEHNRLYWYRQTLGQGPEFLTYFQNEAQLEKSRLLSDRFSAERPKGSFSTLEIQRTEQGDSAMYLCASSLASTNEKLFFGSGTQLSVL.

This chain uses TRBV6-4 with TRBJ1-1, with D perhaps TRBD1 (5 bases). This CDR3 comprises 13 residues. Germline values: CDR1 MRHNA, CDR2 SNTAGT. The CDR3 here is CGRAGGICTEAFF. Written as DNA, the CDR3 is TGTGGGCGAGCGGGGGGGATTTGCACTGAAGCTTTCTTT.

This chain connects TRBV19 to TRBJ2-5; possible D gene TRBD2, 5 bases. Germline CDR1 reads LNHDA; CDR2 reads SQIVND (reference sequence). The V end was cut by 5 bases, the J end by 3 bases, with 16 bases between. The length of the CDR3 is 15 residues. The CDR3 DNA follows: TGTGCCAGTAGTTTCTACTCCGGGGATGAAGAGACCCAGTACTTC. Translation gives CASSFYSGDEETQYF.

This clone was detected only a few times. This chain connects TRBV5-6 to TRBJ1-4; 9 positions match TRBD1. Germline loops: CDR1 SGHDT, CDR2 YYEEEE. V shed 2 bases and J 6 bases; nucleotides not matched to a gene: 14. This CDR3 contains 18 residues. CDR3 protein: CASSFKGDPDRGYEKLFF. The DNA of the CDR3 is TGTGCCAGCAGCTTCAAAGGCGACCCTGACAGGGGGTATGAAAAACTGTTTTTT.

The chain uses TRBV15 and TRBJ1-2, with TRBD1 matching over 7 bases. With V trimmed by 0 bases and J by 5 bases, 9 bases remained unmatched. The CDR3 is 16 residues long. CDR1 is LNHNV, CDR2 YYDKDF, per germline (reference sequence). The DNA for the CDR3 is TGTGCCACCAGCAGAGAGTCGCAGGGGGGCCTTTATGGCTACACCTTC. This sequence encodes CATSRESQGGLYGYTF.

This clone has just a few counts. The rearrangement uses TRBV7-8 and TRBJ1-6; D unclear. The CDR3 covers 16 residues. The germline gives CDR1 SGHVS, CDR2 FQNEAQ. With 5 bases removed from V and 14 bases from J, the gap between germline ends came to 25 bases. The chain's CDR3 is CASSPNTRAPGQALHF. As DNA, the CDR3 is TGTGCCAGCAGCCCCAACACGAGGGCACCGGGTCAGGCCCTCCACTTT.

The chain uses TRBV29-1 and TRBJ1-2; tentative D call: TRBD1 (5 bases). Germline lookup yields CDR1 SQVTM and CDR2 ANQGSEA. The V end was cut by 0 bases, the J end by 6 bases, with 17 bases between. This CDR3 is built from 15 residues. CDR3 in amino acids: CSVEEGVRVSDGYTF. CDR3 nucleotides: TGCAGCGTTGAAGAAGGGGTCAGGGTTTCGGATGGCTACACCTTC.

This chain links TRBV3-1 (or the pseudogene TRBV3-2) with TRBJ2-7, with 9 nucleotides matching TRBD2. V lost 2 bases, J lost 2 bases, and 10 bases stayed unmatched. Germline CDR1 reads LGHDT; CDR2 reads YNNKEL (reference sequence). The CDR3 is made up of 17 amino acids. As DNA, the CDR3 is TGTGCCAGCAGCCAAAACCCACCGACTAGCGGAGCCTACGAGCAGTACTTC. Residues: CASSQNPPTSGAYEQYF.

As concerns this clone: The germline gene is not matched at one end of the junction; a read error may be the cause. V and J are TRBV6-1 and TRBJ2-1; unclear D gene. CDR1 and CDR2 (germline): MNHNS, SASEGT. CDR3 length equals 15 residues. The CDR3 spells CASSEGRLAYNEQFF. The CDR3 DNA reads TGTGCCAGCAGCGAAGGGCGGCTAGCCTACAATGAGCAGTTCTTC.

CDR3 region: CASRWVGGEQYF. The CDR3 DNA is TGTGCCAGCAGGTGGGTGGGGGGCGAGCAGTACTTC. This chain links TRBV5-6 with TRBJ2-7; a possible D gene is TRBD2 (6 bases). This CDR3 has 12 amino acids. Deletions cut 5 bases from V and 6 bases from J, with 12 bases between. CDR1 is SGHDT, CDR2 YYEEEE, per germline.

This chain joins TRBV7-2 and TRBJ1-1; 8 bases line up with TRBD1. J was trimmed by 0 bases and V by 5 bases; bases with no gene match: 8. Germline lookup yields CDR1 SGHTA and CDR2 FQGNSA. The CDR3 contains 16 residues. CDR3 bases: TGTGCCAGCAGCCTCCAGGGGGCGAATATGAACACTGAAGCTTTCTTT. Encoded protein: CASSLQGANMNTEAFF.

The chain is built from TRBV5-3 and TRBJ2-7, with TRBD1 matching over 9 bases. TRBV5-3 is given ORF status, its function remaining uncertain. The CDR3 length is 16 residues. Unmatched junction bases numbered 10, after V lost 0 bases and J lost 6 bases. CDR3 residues: CARSLGHRDRASEQYF. CDR3 nucleotides: TGTGCCAGAAGCTTGGGACACCGGGACAGGGCAAGCGAGCAGTACTTC.

This chain links TRBV29-1 with TRBJ2-1; 8 nucleotides agree with TRBD2. Germline V gene lookup returns CDR1 SQVTM and CDR2 ANQGSEA. The junction had 1 base not matched to a gene; V was cut back by 1 base and J by 5 bases. The CDR3 contains 13 residues. CDR3 in DNA: TGCAGCGTTGAAGCCGGGGGGGACAATGAGCAGTTCTTC. It is translated as CSVEAGGDNEQFF.

The chain uses TRBV3-1 (or the pseudogene TRBV3-2) and TRBJ1-4; a possible D gene is TRBD1 (5 bases). This CDR3 is 13 amino acids long. Germline values: CDR1 LGHDT, CDR2 YNNKEL (reference sequence). Trimming cost V 6 bases and J 8 bases, with 13 bases left between them. The CDR3 region has the DNA TGTGCCAGCAGTCCAGGGTTTGGGGAAAAACTGTTTTTT. It specifies CASSPGFGEKLFF.

There are a few counts of this clone. The gene calls are TRBV11-2 and TRBJ1-1, with D hard to call. The ends were cut back, 10 bases at V and 2 bases at J, with 14 bases in the middle. CDR3 length: 13 amino acids. Looked up from germline, CDR1 is SGHAT and CDR2 is FQNNGV. The CDR3 here is CATRPARNTEAFF. CDR3 coding DNA: TGTGCCACCCGCCCTGCGCGCAACACTGAAGCTTTCTTT.

The table lists this clone with a count of one. The chain combines TRBV5-1 with TRBJ2-7; D might be TRBD1 (6 bases). Per germline, CDR1 SGHRS and CDR2 YFSETQ. This CDR3 contains 16 residues. Trimming took off 4 bases at V and 0 bases at J, with 17 bases between the two ends. The CDR3 DNA reads as TGCGCCAGCAGCGACCTGGGGGCTCCCCTCTCCTACGAGCAGTACTTC. Protein product: CASSDLGAPLSYEQYF.

The chain carries TRBV19 and TRBJ1-3; a weak D match, TRBD1 (6 bases). The germline CDR1 and CDR2 sequences are LNHDA and SQIVND (reference sequence). The CDR3 is 15 amino acids. Trimming shortened V by 0 bases and J by 3 bases, and 9 bases separated the two germline ends. CDR3 residues: CASSIDRGVGNTIYF. The CDR3, as DNA: TGTGCCAGTAGTATAGACAGGGGAGTTGGAAACACCATATATTTT.

Worth noting for this clone: The sample carries other DNA sequences with the same CDR3. The chain employs TRBV5-6 and TRBJ1-1; D is unclear. V was shortened by 0 bases and J by 1 base, with 7 bases between the two germline ends. The CDR3 is 14 amino acids. The germline V gene has CDR1 SGHDT and CDR2 YYEEEE. As DNA, the CDR3 is TGTGCCAGCAGCTTGGCAACGGGGAACACTGAAGCTTTCTTT. Residues: CASSLATGNTEAFF.

V usage is TRBV7-9 and J usage is TRBJ2-7; D not certain. The germline CDR1 and CDR2 sequences are SEHNR and FQNEAQ (reference sequence). CDR3 length equals 13 residues. V dropped 2 bases and J dropped 0 bases, with 5 bases sitting between them. CDR3 amino acids: CASSLRDSYEQYF. The CDR3 DNA follows: TGTGCCAGCAGCTTAAGAGACTCCTACGAGCAGTACTTC.